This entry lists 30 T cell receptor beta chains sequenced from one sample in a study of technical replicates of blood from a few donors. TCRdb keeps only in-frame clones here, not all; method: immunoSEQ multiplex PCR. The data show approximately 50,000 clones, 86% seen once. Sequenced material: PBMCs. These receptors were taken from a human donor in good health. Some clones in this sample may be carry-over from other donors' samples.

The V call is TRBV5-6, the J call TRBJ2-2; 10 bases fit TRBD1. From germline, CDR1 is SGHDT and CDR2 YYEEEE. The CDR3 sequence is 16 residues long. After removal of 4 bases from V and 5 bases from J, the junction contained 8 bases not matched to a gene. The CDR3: CASSKSSGQGTGELFF. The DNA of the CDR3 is TGTGCCAGCAGCAAATCGTCGGGACAGGGGACCGGGGAGCTGTTTTTT.

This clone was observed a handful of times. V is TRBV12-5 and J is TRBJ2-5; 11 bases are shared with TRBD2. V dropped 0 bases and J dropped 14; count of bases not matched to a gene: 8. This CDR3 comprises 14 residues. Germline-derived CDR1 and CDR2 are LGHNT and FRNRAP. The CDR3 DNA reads TGTGCTAGTGGTTTGGTACCGCCTAGCGGGGGGCACTACTTC. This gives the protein CASGLVPPSGGHYF.

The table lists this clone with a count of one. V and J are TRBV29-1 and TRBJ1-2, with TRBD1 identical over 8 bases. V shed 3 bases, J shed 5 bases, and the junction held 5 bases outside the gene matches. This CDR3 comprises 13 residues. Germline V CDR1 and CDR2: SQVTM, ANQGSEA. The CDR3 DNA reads TGCAGCGTTGAGGCAGGGGGCGTTTATGGCTACACCTTC. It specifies CSVEAGGVYGYTF.

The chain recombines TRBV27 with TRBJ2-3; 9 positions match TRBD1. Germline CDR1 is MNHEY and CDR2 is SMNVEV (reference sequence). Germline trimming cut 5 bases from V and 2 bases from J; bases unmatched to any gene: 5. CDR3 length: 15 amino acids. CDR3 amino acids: CASSLGDRVTDTQYF. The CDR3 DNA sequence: TGTGCCAGCAGTCTGGGGGACAGGGTCACAGATACGCAGTATTTT.

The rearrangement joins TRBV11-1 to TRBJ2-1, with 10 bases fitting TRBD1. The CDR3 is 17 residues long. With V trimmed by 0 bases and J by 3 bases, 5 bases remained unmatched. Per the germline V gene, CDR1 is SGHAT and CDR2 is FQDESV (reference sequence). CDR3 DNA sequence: TGTGCCAGCAGCTTAGCTCCCCGGGACAGGGGCTACAATGAGCAGTTCTTC. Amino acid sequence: CASSLAPRDRGYNEQFF.

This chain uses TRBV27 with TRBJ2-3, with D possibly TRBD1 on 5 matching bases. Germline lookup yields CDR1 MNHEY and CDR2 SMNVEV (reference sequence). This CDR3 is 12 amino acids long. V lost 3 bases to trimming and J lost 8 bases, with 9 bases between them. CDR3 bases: TGTGCCAGCAGTTTTCAGGGCAGTACGCAGTATTTT. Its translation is CASSFQGSTQYF.

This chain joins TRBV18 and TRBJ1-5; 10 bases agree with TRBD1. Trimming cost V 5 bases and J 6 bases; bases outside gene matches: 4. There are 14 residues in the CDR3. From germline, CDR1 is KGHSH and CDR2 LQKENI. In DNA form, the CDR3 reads TGTGCCAGCTCATTGGGACAGGGGACTCAGCCCCAGCATTTT. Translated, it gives CASSLGQGTQPQHF. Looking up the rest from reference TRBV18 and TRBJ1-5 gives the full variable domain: NAGVMQNPRHLVRRRGQEARLRCSPMKGHSHVYWYRQLPEEGLKFMVYLQKENIIDESGMPKERFSAEFPKEGPSILRIQQVVRGDSAAYFCASSLGQGTQPQHFGDGTRLSIL.

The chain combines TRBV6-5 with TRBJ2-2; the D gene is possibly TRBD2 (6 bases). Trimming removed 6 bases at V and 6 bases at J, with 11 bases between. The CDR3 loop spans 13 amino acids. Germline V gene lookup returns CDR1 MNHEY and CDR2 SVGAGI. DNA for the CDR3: TGTGCCAGCAGCCCACTAGCATCCGGGGAGCTGTTTTTT. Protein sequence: CASSPLASGELFF.

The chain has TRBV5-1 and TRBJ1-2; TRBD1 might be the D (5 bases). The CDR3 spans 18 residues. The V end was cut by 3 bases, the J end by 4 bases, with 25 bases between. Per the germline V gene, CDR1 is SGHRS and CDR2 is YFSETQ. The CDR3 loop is CASSYDRPQGVRIYGYTF. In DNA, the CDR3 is TGCGCCAGCAGCTATGACCGCCCCCAGGGCGTGCGGATCTATGGCTACACCTTC.

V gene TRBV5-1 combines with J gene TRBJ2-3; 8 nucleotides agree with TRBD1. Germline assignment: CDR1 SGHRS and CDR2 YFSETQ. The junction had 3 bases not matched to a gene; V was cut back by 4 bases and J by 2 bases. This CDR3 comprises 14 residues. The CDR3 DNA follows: TGCGCCAGCAGCGCAGGGGGCTACACAGATACGCAGTATTTT. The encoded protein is CASSAGGYTDTQYF.

The CDR3 sequence: CASSLGTANSPLHF. DNA for the CDR3: TGTGCCAGCAGCCTTGGGACAGCAAATTCACCCCTCCACTTT. The V gene is TRBV7-2, the J gene TRBJ1-6; TRBD1 agrees at 7 bases. Germline loops: CDR1 SGHTA, CDR2 FQGNSA. CDR3 length: 14 amino acids. V was pared by 5 bases and J by 7 bases, with 5 bases of the junction left unmatched.

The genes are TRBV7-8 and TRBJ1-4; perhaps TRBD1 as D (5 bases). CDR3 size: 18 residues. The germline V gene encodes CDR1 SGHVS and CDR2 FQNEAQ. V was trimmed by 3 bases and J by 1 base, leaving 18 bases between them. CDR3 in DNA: TGTGCCAGCAGCTTCCCTCGCCAGGGCGGTGGAACTAATGAAAAACTGTTTTTT. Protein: CASSFPRQGGGTNEKLFF.

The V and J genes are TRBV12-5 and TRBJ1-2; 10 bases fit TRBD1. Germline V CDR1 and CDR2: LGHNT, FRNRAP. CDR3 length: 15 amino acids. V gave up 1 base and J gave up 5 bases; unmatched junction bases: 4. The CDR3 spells CASGLGQGAGYGYTF. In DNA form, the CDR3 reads TGTGCTAGTGGTTTGGGACAGGGGGCTGGTTATGGCTACACCTTC.

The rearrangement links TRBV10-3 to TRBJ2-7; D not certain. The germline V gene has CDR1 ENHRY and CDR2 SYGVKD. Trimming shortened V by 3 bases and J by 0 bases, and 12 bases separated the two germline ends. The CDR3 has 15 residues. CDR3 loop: CAISDFFTSSYEQYF. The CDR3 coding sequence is TGTGCCATCAGTGATTTCTTCACGAGCTCCTACGAGCAGTACTTC.

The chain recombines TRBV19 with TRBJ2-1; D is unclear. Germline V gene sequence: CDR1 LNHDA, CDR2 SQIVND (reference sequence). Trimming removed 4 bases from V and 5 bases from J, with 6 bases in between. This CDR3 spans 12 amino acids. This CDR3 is CASSSLNNEQFF. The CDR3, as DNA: TGTGCCAGTAGTAGCCTAAACAATGAGCAGTTCTTC.

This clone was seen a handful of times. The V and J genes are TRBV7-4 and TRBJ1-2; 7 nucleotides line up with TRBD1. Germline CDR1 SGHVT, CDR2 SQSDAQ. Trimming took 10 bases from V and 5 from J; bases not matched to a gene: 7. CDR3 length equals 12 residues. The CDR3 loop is CAITGDPYGYTF. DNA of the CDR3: TGTGCCATCACAGGGGACCCTTATGGCTACACCTTC.

The CDR3 here is CASSLGTLTDTQYF. CDR3 coding DNA: TGTGCCAGCTCCCTAGGGACTCTCACAGATACGCAGTATTTT. The V and J genes are TRBV18 and TRBJ2-3, with D tentatively TRBD2 (6 bases). V lost 6 bases and J lost 2, with 12 bases in between. CDR1 and CDR2 from the germline V gene are KGHSH and LQKENI. There are 14 residues in the CDR3. Together with reference TRBV18 and TRBJ2-3, the CDR3 gives the full variable domain: NAGVMQNPRHLVRRRGQEARLRCSPMKGHSHVYWYRQLPEEGLKFMVYLQKENIIDESGMPKERFSAEFPKEGPSILRIQQVVRGDSAAYFCASSLGTLTDTQYFGPGTRLTVL.

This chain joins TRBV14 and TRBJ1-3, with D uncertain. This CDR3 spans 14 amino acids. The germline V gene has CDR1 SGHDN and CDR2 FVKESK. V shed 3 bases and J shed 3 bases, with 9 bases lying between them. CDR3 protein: CASSHHGLGNTIYF. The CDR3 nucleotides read TGTGCCAGCAGCCACCATGGACTTGGAAACACCATATATTTT.

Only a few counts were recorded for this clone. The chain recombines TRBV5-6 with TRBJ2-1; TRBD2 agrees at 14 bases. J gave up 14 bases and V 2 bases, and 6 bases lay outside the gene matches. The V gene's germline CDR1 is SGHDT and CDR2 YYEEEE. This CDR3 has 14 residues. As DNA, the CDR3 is TGTGCCAGCAGCTTTGGGACTAGCGGGAGAGAAAAGTTCTTC. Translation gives CASSFGTSGREKFF.

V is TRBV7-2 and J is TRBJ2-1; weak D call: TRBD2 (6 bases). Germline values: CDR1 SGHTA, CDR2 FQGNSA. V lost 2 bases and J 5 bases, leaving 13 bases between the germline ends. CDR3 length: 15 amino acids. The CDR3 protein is CASSLLGGANNEQFF. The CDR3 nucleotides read TGTGCCAGCAGCTTACTGGGCGGGGCCAACAATGAGCAGTTCTTC.

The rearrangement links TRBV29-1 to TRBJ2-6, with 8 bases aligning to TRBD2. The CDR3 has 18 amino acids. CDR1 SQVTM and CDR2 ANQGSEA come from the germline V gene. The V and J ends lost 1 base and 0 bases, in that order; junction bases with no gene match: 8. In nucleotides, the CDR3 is TGCAGCGTTGAAGGGTTCGGGGGGGTTACCTCTGGGGCCAACGTCCTGACTTTC. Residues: CSVEGFGGVTSGANVLTF.

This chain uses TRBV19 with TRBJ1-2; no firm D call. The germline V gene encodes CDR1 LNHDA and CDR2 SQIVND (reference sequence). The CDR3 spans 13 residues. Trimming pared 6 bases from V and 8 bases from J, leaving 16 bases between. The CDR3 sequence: CASSSLRSEGYTF. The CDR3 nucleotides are TGTGCCAGTAGCTCCTTGAGGAGCGAAGGCTACACCTTC. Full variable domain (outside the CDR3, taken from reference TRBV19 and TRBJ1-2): DGGITQSPKYLFRKEGQNVTLSCEQNLNHDAMYWYRQDPGQGLRLIYYSQIVNDFQKGDIAEGYSVSREKKESFPLTVTSAQKNPTAFYLCASSSLRSEGYTFGSGTRLTVV.

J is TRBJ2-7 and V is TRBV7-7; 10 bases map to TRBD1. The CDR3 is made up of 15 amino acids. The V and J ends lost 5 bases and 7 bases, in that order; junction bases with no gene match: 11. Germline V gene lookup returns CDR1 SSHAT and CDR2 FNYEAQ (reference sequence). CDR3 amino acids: CASSPGGGQGTEQYF. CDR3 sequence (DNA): TGTGCCAGCAGCCCGGGAGGGGGACAGGGGACTGAGCAGTACTTC.

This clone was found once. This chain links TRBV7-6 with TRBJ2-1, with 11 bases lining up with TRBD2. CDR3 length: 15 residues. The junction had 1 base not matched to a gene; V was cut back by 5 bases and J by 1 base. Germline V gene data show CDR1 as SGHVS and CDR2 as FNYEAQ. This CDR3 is CASSPSGRSYNEQFF. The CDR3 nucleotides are TGTGCCAGCAGCCCTAGCGGGAGGTCCTACAATGAGCAGTTCTTC.

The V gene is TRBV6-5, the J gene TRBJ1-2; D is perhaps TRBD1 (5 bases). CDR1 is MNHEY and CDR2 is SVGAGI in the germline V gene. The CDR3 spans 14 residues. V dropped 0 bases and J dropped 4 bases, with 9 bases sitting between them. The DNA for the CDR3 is TGTGCCAGCAGTTACTCGGGGCAGGCCTATGGCTACACCTTC. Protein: CASSYSGQAYGYTF.

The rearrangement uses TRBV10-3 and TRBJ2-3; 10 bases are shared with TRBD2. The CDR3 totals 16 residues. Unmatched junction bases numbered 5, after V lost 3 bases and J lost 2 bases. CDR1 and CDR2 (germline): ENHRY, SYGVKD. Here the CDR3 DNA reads TGTGCCATCAGTGAAGCCCTAGCGGGAGACACAGATACGCAGTATTTT. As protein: CAISEALAGDTDTQYF.

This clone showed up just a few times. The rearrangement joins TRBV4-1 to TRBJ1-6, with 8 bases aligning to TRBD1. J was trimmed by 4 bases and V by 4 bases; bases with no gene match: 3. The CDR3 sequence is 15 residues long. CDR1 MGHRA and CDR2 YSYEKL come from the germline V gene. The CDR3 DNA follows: TGCGCCAGCAGCCTGACAGGGGCGTATAATTCACCCCTCCACTTT. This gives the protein CASSLTGAYNSPLHF.

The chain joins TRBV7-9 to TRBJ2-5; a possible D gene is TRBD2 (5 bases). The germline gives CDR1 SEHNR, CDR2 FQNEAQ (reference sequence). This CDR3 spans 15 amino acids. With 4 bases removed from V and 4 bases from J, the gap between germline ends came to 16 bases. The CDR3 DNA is TGTGCCAGCAGCTCCATCCGGGATGGAGGAGAGACCCAGTACTTC. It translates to CASSSIRDGGETQYF.

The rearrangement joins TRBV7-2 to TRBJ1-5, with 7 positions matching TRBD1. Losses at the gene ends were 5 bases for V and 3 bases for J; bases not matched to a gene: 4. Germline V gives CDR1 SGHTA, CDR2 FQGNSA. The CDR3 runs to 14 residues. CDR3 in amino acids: CASSLDRVNQPQHF. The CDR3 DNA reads TGTGCCAGCAGCCTTGACAGGGTCAATCAGCCCCAGCATTTT. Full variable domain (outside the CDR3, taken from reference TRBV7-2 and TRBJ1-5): GAGVSQSPSNKVTEKGKDVELRCDPISGHTALYWYRQSLGQGLEFLIYFQGNSAPDKSGLPSDRFSAERTGGSVSTLTIQRTQQEDSAVYLCASSLDRVNQPQHFGDGTRLSIL.

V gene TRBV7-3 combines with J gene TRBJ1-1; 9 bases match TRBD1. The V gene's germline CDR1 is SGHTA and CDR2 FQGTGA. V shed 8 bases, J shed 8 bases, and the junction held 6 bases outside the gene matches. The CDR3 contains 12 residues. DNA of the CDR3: TGTGCCAGCGGACAGGGGAGGGACGAAGCTTTCTTT. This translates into CASGQGRDEAFF.